This TCR beta chain was sequenced in a study of shared clonotypes between healthy human individuals. Study overall: CD8 memory received one plate per donor, CD8 naive two, CD4 memory three and CD4 naive three.

Regarding this clone: Its antigen is still unknown.

Several immunoSEQ plates received, in even portions, the genomic DNA of each subset. TCRdb's table, derived via immunoSEQ multiplex PCR, lists solely in-frame clones and lacks some. The profile shows roughly 700,000 clones, roughly 91% of them singletons. Trimming removed 5 bases at V and 0 bases at J, with 13 bases between. CDR1 is LNHDA, CDR2 SQIVND, per germline (reference sequence). The CDR3 consists of 15 residues. Study results and caveats: Naive subsets generally exceeded memory subsets in estimated richness. An anticipated effect of sequencing depth on clonotype sharing among donors was recognized.

The chain uses TRBV19 and TRBJ1-1; D call uncertain. The source material was memory CD8+ T cells from PBMCs. As for subset: CD45RO+ cells pooled with CCR7-negative TemRA cells. The clonotype originates from a man younger than 35 in good health. Some clones in this sample may be carry-over from other donors' samples. DNA of the CDR3: TGTGCCAGTAGTCCTTACTCCCTGATGAACACTGAAGCTTTCTTT. This codes for CASSPYSLMNTEAFF.